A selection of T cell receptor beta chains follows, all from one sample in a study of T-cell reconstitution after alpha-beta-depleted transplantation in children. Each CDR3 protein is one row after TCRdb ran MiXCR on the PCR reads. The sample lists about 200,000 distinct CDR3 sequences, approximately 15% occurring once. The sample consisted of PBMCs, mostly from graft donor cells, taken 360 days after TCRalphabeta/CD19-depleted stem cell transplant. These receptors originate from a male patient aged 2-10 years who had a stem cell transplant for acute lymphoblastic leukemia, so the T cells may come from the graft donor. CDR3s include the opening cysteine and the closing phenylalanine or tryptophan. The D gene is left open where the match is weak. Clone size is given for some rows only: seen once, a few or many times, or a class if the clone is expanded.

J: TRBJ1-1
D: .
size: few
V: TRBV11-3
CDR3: CASSLGAPWITEAFF
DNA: TGTGCCAGCAGCTTAGGAGCGCCCTGGATCACTGAAGCTTTCTTT

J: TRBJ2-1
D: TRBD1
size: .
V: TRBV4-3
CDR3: CASSRDRAYNEQFF
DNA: TGCGCCAGCAGCCGGGACAGGGCCTACAATGAGCAGTTCTTC

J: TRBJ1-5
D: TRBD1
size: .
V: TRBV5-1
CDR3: CASSPGGTGDQPQHF
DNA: TGCGCCAGCAGCCCGGGGGGGACAGGGGATCAGCCCCAGCATTTT

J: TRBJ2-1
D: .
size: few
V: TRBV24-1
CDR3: CATSDPTRAPFNEQFF
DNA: TGTGCCACCAGTGATCCCACTAGGGCTCCTTTCAATGAGCAGTTCTTC

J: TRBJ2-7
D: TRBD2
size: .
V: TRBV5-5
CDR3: CASSPILAGGLRYEQYF
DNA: TGTGCCAGCAGCCCGATATTAGCGGGAGGGTTACGCTACGAGCAGTACTTC

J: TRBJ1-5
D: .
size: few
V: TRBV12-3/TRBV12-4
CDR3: CASSLGGLGDQPQHF
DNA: TGTGCCAGCAGTTTAGGGGGGTTGGGCGATCAGCCCCAGCATTTT

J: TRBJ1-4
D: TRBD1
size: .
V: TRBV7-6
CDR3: CASRRRDRHEKLFF
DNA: TGTGCCAGCAGACGCCGGGACAGACACGAAAAACTGTTTTTT

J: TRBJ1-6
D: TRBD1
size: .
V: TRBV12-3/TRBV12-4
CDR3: CASSSGTANSPLHF
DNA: TGTGCCAGCAGTTCCGGGACAGCTAATTCACCCCTCCACTTT

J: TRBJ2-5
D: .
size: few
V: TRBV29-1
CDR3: CSGLGGQNLRQQETQYF
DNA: TGCAGCGGGCTCGGGGGACAGAACCTCAGACAGCAAGAGACCCAGTACTTC

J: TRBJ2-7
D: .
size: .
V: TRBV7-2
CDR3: CASSLLIAELPYEQYF
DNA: TGTGCCAGCAGCCTCCTAATAGCGGAGTTACCCTACGAGCAGTACTTC

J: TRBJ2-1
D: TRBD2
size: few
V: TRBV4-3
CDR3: CASSLAGTSGGTNEQFF
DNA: TGCGCCAGCAGCCTAGCCGGGACTAGCGGGGGAACTAATGAGCAGTTCTTC

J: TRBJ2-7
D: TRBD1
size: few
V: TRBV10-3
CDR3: CAISHRALGTGRENYEQYF
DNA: TGTGCCATCAGCCACAGGGCGTTGGGGACAGGGCGTGAGAACTACGAGCAGTACTTC

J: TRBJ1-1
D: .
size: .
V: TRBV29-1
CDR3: CSVEWLDTEAFF
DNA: TGCAGCGTTGAATGGTTGGACACTGAAGCTTTCTTT

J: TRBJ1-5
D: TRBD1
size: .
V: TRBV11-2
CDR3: CASSFGQGPNQPQHF
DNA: TGTGCCAGCAGCTTTGGACAGGGGCCCAATCAGCCCCAGCATTTT

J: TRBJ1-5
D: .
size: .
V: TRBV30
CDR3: CAWSVLGSNQPQHF
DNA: TGTGCCTGGAGTGTTCTCGGAAGCAATCAGCCCCAGCATTTT

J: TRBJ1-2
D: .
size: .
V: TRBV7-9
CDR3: CASSLAFYGYTF
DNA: TGTGCCAGCAGCTTAGCCTTCTATGGCTACACCTTC

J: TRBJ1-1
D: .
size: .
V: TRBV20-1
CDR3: CSATWTFLNTEAFF
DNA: TGCAGTGCTACTTGGACATTCCTGAACACTGAAGCTTTCTTT

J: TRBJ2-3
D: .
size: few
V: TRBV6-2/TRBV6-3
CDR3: CASSSINQVGSRTDTQYF
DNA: TGTGCCAGCAGTTCCATCAATCAAGTGGGGAGCCGCACAGATACGCAGTATTTT

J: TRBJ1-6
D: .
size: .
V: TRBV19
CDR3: CASSTQGTGSPLHF
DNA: TGTGCCAGTAGCACACAGGGAACGGGTTCACCCCTCCACTTT

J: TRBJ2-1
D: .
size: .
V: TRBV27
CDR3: CASSSGVGNEQFF
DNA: TGTGCCAGCAGTTCTGGGGTTGGGAATGAGCAGTTCTTC

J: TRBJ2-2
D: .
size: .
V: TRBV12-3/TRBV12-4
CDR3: CASSFFEINTGELFF
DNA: TGTGCCAGCAGTTTTTTTGAGATTAACACCGGGGAGCTGTTTTTT

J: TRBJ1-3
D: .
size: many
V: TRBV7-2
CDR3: CASSFWGNTIYF
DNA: TGTGCCAGCAGCTTCTGGGGAAACACCATATATTTT

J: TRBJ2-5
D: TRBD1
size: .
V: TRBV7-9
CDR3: CASSMGQPPETQYF
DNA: TGTGCCAGCAGCATGGGACAGCCCCCAGAGACCCAGTACTTC

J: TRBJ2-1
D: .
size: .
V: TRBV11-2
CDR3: CASSQTRGLILDRSHNEQFF
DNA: TGTGCCAGCAGCCAGACGCGGGGGCTTATTCTGGACAGGAGCCACAATGAGCAGTTCTTC

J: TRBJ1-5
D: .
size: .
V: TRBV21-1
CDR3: CASSPPFHSNQPQHF
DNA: TGTGCCAGCAGCCCACCGTTCCATAGCAATCAGCCCCAGCATTTT

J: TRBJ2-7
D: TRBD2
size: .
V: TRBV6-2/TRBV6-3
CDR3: CASSYGRGGSSYEQYF
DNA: TGTGCCAGCAGTTACGGTCGTGGCGGGAGCTCCTACGAGCAGTACTTC

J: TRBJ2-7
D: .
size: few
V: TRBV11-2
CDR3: CASSLAGETYEQYF
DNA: TGTGCCAGCAGCTTAGCGGGGGAGACCTACGAGCAGTACTTC

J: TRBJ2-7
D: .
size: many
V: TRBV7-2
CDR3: CASSLGLQPYEQYF
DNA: TGTGCCAGCAGCTTAGGACTACAACCCTACGAGCAGTACTTC

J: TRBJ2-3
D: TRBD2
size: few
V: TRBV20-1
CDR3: CSARVPGLATPDTQYF
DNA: TGCAGTGCTAGAGTTCCAGGACTAGCAACCCCCGATACGCAGTATTTT

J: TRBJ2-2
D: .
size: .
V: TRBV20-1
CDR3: CSARDPGGPAELFF
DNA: TGCAGTGCTAGAGATCCTGGAGGGCCGGCGGAGCTGTTTTTT

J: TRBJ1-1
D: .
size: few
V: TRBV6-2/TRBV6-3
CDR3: CASSYGQGGEAFF
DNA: TGTGCCAGCAGTTACGGGCAGGGCGGTGAAGCTTTCTTT

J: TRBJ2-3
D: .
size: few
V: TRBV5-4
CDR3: CASSRGSDTQYF
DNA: TGTGCCAGCAGCCGCGGCTCGGATACGCAGTATTTT

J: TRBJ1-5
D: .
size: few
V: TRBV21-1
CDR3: CASSKLSPPDIKPQHF
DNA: TGTGCCAGCAGCAAATTATCGCCCCCGGACATTAAGCCCCAGCATTTT

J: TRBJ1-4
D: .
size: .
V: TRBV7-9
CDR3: CASSTAGDNEKLFF
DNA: TGTGCCAGCAGCACCGCAGGGGACAATGAAAAACTGTTTTTT

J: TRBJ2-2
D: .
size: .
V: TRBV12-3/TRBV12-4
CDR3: CASSLYGGSANTGELFF
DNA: TGTGCCAGCAGTTTATATGGCGGGTCCGCGAACACCGGGGAGCTGTTTTTT

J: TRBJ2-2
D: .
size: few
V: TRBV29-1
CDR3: CSVDRGGTGELFF
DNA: TGCAGCGTTGACAGGGGAGGCACCGGGGAGCTGTTTTTT

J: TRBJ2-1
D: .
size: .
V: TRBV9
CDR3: CGSSGNEQFF
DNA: TGTGGCAGCAGCGGCAATGAGCAGTTCTTC

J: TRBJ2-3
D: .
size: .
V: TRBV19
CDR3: CASSTRQGTDTQYF
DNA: TGTGCCAGTAGTACCCGACAGGGCACAGATACGCAGTATTTT

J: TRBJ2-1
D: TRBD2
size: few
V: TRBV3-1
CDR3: CASSQDLRTSGGEQFF
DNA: TGTGCCAGCAGCCAAGATCTAAGGACTAGCGGGGGGGAGCAGTTCTTC

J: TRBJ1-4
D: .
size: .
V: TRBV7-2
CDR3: CASSQTAPDRIKLFF
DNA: TGTGCCAGTTCACAAACGGCTCCGGACAGAATAAAACTGTTTTTT

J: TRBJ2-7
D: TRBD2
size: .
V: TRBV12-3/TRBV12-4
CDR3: CASRYSGVGSYEQYF
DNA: TGTGCCAGCAGATATAGCGGGGTCGGCTCCTACGAGCAGTACTTC

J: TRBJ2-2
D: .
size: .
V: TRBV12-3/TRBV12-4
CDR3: CASTLMGGELFF
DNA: TGTGCCAGCACCTTAATGGGGGGCGAGCTGTTTTTT

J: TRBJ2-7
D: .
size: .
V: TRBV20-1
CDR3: CSARDLGDFRGEQYF
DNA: .

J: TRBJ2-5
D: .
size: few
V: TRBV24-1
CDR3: CATSEGVETQYF
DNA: TGTGCCACCAGCGAGGGGGTGGAGACCCAGTACTTC

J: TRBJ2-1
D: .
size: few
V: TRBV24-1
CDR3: CATSLNNEQFF
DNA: TGTGCCACCAGTTTAAACAATGAGCAGTTCTTC

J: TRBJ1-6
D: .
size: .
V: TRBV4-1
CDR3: CASSQDERANSPLHF
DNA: TGCGCCAGCAGCCAAGATGAGCGGGCCAATTCACCCCTCCACTTT

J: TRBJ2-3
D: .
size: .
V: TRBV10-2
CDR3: CASSDGAGFSTDTQYF
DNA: TGCGCCAGCAGTGATGGAGCGGGCTTTAGCACAGATACGCAGTATTTT